This is a list of T cell receptor beta chains from one sample in a study of OX40 agonist ivuxolimab in advanced cancers. Assay: immunoSEQ multiplex PCR; the TCRdb copy retains only in-frame clones and omits some. The sample lists about 68,000 clones; around 93% were seen once. Sequenced here: CD4+ or CD8+ T cells sorted from blood, sampled in a trial of the OX40 agonist ivuxolimab. The source of these receptors is an adult with an advanced solid tumor such as melanoma, head and neck, liver or kidney cancer. Both conserved end residues are part of each CDR3. D genes are given only for firm matches. Clone size is shown for a subset of rows, as once, few, many or a class of expanded clone.

j_gene: TRBJ2-1; abundance: few; d_gene: TRBD2; v_gene: TRBV11-2; CDR3nt: TGTGCCAGCAGACGGACTAGCGGACGAACCTACAATGAGCAGTTCTTC; CDR3aa: CASRRTSGRTYNEQFF
j_gene: TRBJ1-5; abundance: NA; d_gene: NA; v_gene: TRBV5-6; CDR3nt: TGTGCCAGCAGCCGGGTGTCGGAGGGCAATCAGCCCCAGCATTTT; CDR3aa: CASSRVSEGNQPQHF
j_gene: TRBJ2-3; abundance: NA; d_gene: TRBD2; v_gene: TRBV10-3; CDR3nt: TGTGCCATCAACGAGGGACTAGCGGGAGCAGATACGCAGTATTTT; CDR3aa: CAINEGLAGADTQYF
j_gene: TRBJ2-1; abundance: NA; d_gene: NA; v_gene: TRBV20-1; CDR3nt: TGCAGTGCCCCTCAGGGCAATGAGCAGTTCTTC; CDR3aa: CSAPQGNEQFF
j_gene: TRBJ1-6; abundance: NA; d_gene: NA; v_gene: TRBV15; CDR3nt: TGTGCCACCAGCAGAGCTCTTAGGAGGAGCTCCTATAATTCACCCCTCCACTTT; CDR3aa: CATSRALRRSSYNSPLHF
j_gene: TRBJ1-4; abundance: NA; d_gene: NA; v_gene: TRBV6-4; CDR3nt: TGTGCCAGCAGTCAGAACATTAATGAAAAACTGTTTTTT; CDR3aa: CASSQNINEKLFF
j_gene: TRBJ2-7; abundance: NA; d_gene: NA; v_gene: TRBV15; CDR3nt: TGTGCCACCAGCAGAGTCAGGACCTACGAGCAGTACTTC; CDR3aa: CATSRVRTYEQYF
j_gene: TRBJ1-1; abundance: NA; d_gene: TRBD1; v_gene: TRBV5-1; CDR3nt: TGCGCCAGCAGCTCCCAGACAGGGGTGCTCACTGAAGCTTTCTTT; CDR3aa: CASSSQTGVLTEAFF
j_gene: TRBJ1-5; abundance: NA; d_gene: NA; v_gene: TRBV6-6; CDR3nt: TGTGCCAGCAGCAAAGAGGGGGAACAGCCCCAGCATTTT; CDR3aa: CASSKEGEQPQHF
j_gene: TRBJ1-3; abundance: NA; d_gene: NA; v_gene: TRBV6-1; CDR3nt: TGTGCCAGCAGTGAGGCCGGGTCTGGAAACACCATATATTTT; CDR3aa: CASSEAGSGNTIYF
j_gene: TRBJ1-1; abundance: NA; d_gene: NA; v_gene: TRBV19; CDR3nt: TGTGCCAGTAGTTTTCAGACCGGAATAGGGGTGAACACTGAAGCTTTCTTT; CDR3aa: CASSFQTGIGVNTEAFF
j_gene: TRBJ2-1; abundance: NA; d_gene: TRBD2; v_gene: TRBV6-6; CDR3nt: TGTGCCAGCAGTTTGACTAGCGGAAACCTTAATGAGCAGTTCTTC; CDR3aa: CASSLTSGNLNEQFF
j_gene: TRBJ2-7; abundance: NA; d_gene: TRBD2; v_gene: TRBV19; CDR3nt: TGTGCCAGTAGTGCGGAGGGACTACCTCTCTACTACGAGCAGTACTTC; CDR3aa: CASSAEGLPLYYEQYF
j_gene: TRBJ1-2; abundance: NA; d_gene: NA; v_gene: TRBV28; CDR3nt: TGTGCCAGCAACCTCTGGGGGGATGGCTACACCTTC; CDR3aa: CASNLWGDGYTF
j_gene: TRBJ2-1; abundance: NA; d_gene: NA; v_gene: TRBV5-6; CDR3nt: TGTGCCAGCAGCTTCCTAAGGAGAGATGAGCAGTTCTTC; CDR3aa: CASSFLRRDEQFF
j_gene: TRBJ1-1; abundance: NA; d_gene: NA; v_gene: TRBV9; CDR3nt: TGTGCCAGCAGCCGACGACAGGAGAACACTGAAGCTTTCTTT; CDR3aa: CASSRRQENTEAFF
j_gene: TRBJ1-1; abundance: NA; d_gene: NA; v_gene: TRBV5-4; CDR3nt: TGTGCCAGCAGCTTGAAGGGGACGAACACTGAAGCTTTCTTT; CDR3aa: CASSLKGTNTEAFF
j_gene: TRBJ1-1; abundance: NA; d_gene: NA; v_gene: TRBV6-4; CDR3nt: TGTGCCAGCAGTGACTCTCAGGGCAGTGAAGCTTTCTTT; CDR3aa: CASSDSQGSEAFF
j_gene: TRBJ2-7; abundance: NA; d_gene: NA; v_gene: TRBV6-5; CDR3nt: TGTGCCAGCAGTAAACACTCCGGGCCCCTCGAGCAGTACTTC; CDR3aa: CASSKHSGPLEQYF
j_gene: TRBJ2-2; abundance: NA; d_gene: NA; v_gene: TRBV12-5; CDR3nt: TGTGCTAGTGGTTTGAGGGCGGCAGTAGTCACCGGGGAGCTGTTTTTT; CDR3aa: CASGLRAAVVTGELFF
j_gene: TRBJ2-3; abundance: NA; d_gene: TRBD2; v_gene: TRBV13; CDR3nt: TGTGCCAGCAGCTCGGGGACTAGCGGGAGATCAGATACGCAGTATTTT; CDR3aa: CASSSGTSGRSDTQYF
j_gene: TRBJ1-5; abundance: NA; d_gene: TRBD1; v_gene: TRBV6-1; CDR3nt: TGTGCCAGCAGTGAAGTTGGGACAGGGGGCGGTCAGCCCCAGCATTTT; CDR3aa: CASSEVGTGGGQPQHF
j_gene: TRBJ2-2; abundance: NA; d_gene: NA; v_gene: TRBV4-1; CDR3nt: TGCGCCAGCAGCCAAGGTGACCAAGCGAACACCGGGGAGCTGTTTTTT; CDR3aa: CASSQGDQANTGELFF
j_gene: TRBJ2-7; abundance: NA; d_gene: TRBD2; v_gene: TRBV27; CDR3nt: TGTGCCAGCAGTTTATGGGGACTAGCCTCCTACGAGCAGTACTTC; CDR3aa: CASSLWGLASYEQYF
j_gene: TRBJ2-7; abundance: NA; d_gene: NA; v_gene: TRBV6-5; CDR3nt: TGTGCCAGCAGTTTCTCAGGATCCTACGAGCAGTACTTC; CDR3aa: CASSFSGSYEQYF
j_gene: TRBJ1-2; abundance: NA; d_gene: NA; v_gene: TRBV28; CDR3nt: TGTGCCAGCAGTTCAACCCGGCCGGGCTCAGGGTACACCTTC; CDR3aa: CASSSTRPGSGYTF
j_gene: TRBJ2-1; abundance: NA; d_gene: NA; v_gene: TRBV5-1; CDR3nt: TGCGCCAGCAGCTTGAACCAACCGAGCTCCTACAATGAGCAGTTCTTC; CDR3aa: CASSLNQPSSYNEQFF
j_gene: TRBJ2-6; abundance: NA; d_gene: NA; v_gene: TRBV7-8; CDR3nt: TGTGCCAGCAGCTTAGCCTCGGGCTCTGGGGCCAACGTCCTGACTTTC; CDR3aa: CASSLASGSGANVLTF
j_gene: TRBJ2-7; abundance: NA; d_gene: NA; v_gene: TRBV11-2; CDR3nt: TGTGCCAGCAGCTTAGGGAGGGGTTTGCGAAAGAGCGAGCAGTACTTC; CDR3aa: CASSLGRGLRKSEQYF
j_gene: TRBJ1-5; abundance: NA; d_gene: NA; v_gene: TRBV20-1; CDR3nt: TGCAGTGCTAGCCAGGGGAAAGCCCAGCATTTT; CDR3aa: CSASQGKAQHF
j_gene: TRBJ1-2; abundance: NA; d_gene: TRBD1; v_gene: TRBV12-5; CDR3nt: TGTGCTAGTGGTTTGGCCGGGACAGCAGGCTCGGGCTATGGCTACACCTTC; CDR3aa: CASGLAGTAGSGYGYTF
j_gene: TRBJ1-5; abundance: NA; d_gene: NA; v_gene: TRBV9; CDR3nt: TGTGCCAGCAGCGTAGGGTTAAGCAATCAGCCCCAGCATTTT; CDR3aa: CASSVGLSNQPQHF
j_gene: TRBJ2-7; abundance: NA; d_gene: TRBD2; v_gene: TRBV11-2; CDR3nt: TGTGCCAGCAGCTCGGCGGGAGGGGCCTACGAGCAGTACTTC; CDR3aa: CASSSAGGAYEQYF
j_gene: TRBJ2-3; abundance: NA; d_gene: TRBD2; v_gene: TRBV12-5; CDR3nt: TGTGCTAGTGGTTTGGTATCAGCGGGAGAAGGGGCAGATACGCAGTATTTT; CDR3aa: CASGLVSAGEGADTQYF
j_gene: TRBJ1-1; abundance: NA; d_gene: NA; v_gene: TRBV4-1; CDR3nt: TGCGCCAGCAGCCGCCACAACTCCGGCGGGACCACTGAAGCTTTCTTT; CDR3aa: CASSRHNSGGTTEAFF
j_gene: TRBJ2-7; abundance: NA; d_gene: NA; v_gene: TRBV7-8; CDR3nt: TGTGCCAGCAGCCCCCGGGTAGGCAGGGCTTCCTACGAGCAGTACTTC; CDR3aa: CASSPRVGRASYEQYF
j_gene: TRBJ1-5; abundance: NA; d_gene: TRBD1; v_gene: TRBV19; CDR3nt: TGTGCCAGTAGTTTCCGGGACAGGGCATATAGCAATCAGCCCCAGCATTTT; CDR3aa: CASSFRDRAYSNQPQHF
j_gene: TRBJ2-1; abundance: NA; d_gene: NA; v_gene: TRBV28; CDR3nt: TGTGCCAGCAGACCTTCGGGGGTCAATGAGCAGTTCTTC; CDR3aa: CASRPSGVNEQFF
j_gene: TRBJ2-1; abundance: NA; d_gene: TRBD2; v_gene: TRBV28; CDR3nt: TGTGCCAGCATATTAGCGGGGTCCTACAATGAGCAGTTCTTC; CDR3aa: CASILAGSYNEQFF
j_gene: TRBJ2-7; abundance: NA; d_gene: NA; v_gene: TRBV28; CDR3nt: TGTGCCAGCAGCCAACGCTACGAGCAGTACTTT; CDR3aa: CASSQRYEQYF
j_gene: TRBJ1-4; abundance: NA; d_gene: NA; v_gene: TRBV7-2; CDR3nt: TGTGCCAGCACCCGAGGCAGGGGTGCTAATGAAAAACTGTTTTTT; CDR3aa: CASTRGRGANEKLFF
j_gene: TRBJ1-1; abundance: NA; d_gene: TRBD1; v_gene: TRBV10-3; CDR3nt: TGTGCCATCAGTGTCCCAGGGGGCTACGCTGAAGCTTTCTTT; CDR3aa: CAISVPGGYAEAFF
j_gene: TRBJ2-1; abundance: NA; d_gene: NA; v_gene: TRBV7-6; CDR3nt: TGTGCCAGCAGCGCTCCTGGGCGGGACCGCCTCTCCTACAATGAGCAGTTCTTC; CDR3aa: CASSAPGRDRLSYNEQFF
j_gene: TRBJ2-7; abundance: NA; d_gene: TRBD2; v_gene: TRBV19; CDR3nt: TGTGCCAGTAGTACAACTCCGGGACTAGGCTACGAGCAGTACTTC; CDR3aa: CASSTTPGLGYEQYF
j_gene: TRBJ2-5; abundance: NA; d_gene: NA; v_gene: TRBV19; CDR3nt: TGTGCCAGTAGCACGGGGCTAGAGGGGACCCAGTACTTC; CDR3aa: CASSTGLEGTQYF
j_gene: TRBJ2-1; abundance: NA; d_gene: TRBD2; v_gene: TRBV25-1; CDR3nt: TGTGCCAGCAGCTTAGCGGGAGTCTCGTCCAATGAGCAGTTCTTC; CDR3aa: CASSLAGVSSNEQFF
j_gene: TRBJ1-2; abundance: NA; d_gene: TRBD1; v_gene: TRBV2; CDR3nt: TGTGCCAGGGGGACAGGCAACTATGGCTACACCTTC; CDR3aa: CARGTGNYGYTF
j_gene: TRBJ1-1; abundance: NA; d_gene: NA; v_gene: TRBV6-1; CDR3nt: TGTGCCAGCAGGGCGGGTGCGGTGAACACTGAAGCTTTCTTT; CDR3aa: CASRAGAVNTEAFF
j_gene: TRBJ2-5; abundance: NA; d_gene: NA; v_gene: TRBV4-2; CDR3nt: TGTGCCAGCAGCCAAGGGGACATCTACCAAGAGACCCAGTACTTC; CDR3aa: CASSQGDIYQETQYF
j_gene: TRBJ2-3; abundance: NA; d_gene: NA; v_gene: TRBV19; CDR3nt: TGTGCCAGTAGTATCGCGAGCACAGATACGCAGTATTTT; CDR3aa: CASSIASTDTQYF
j_gene: TRBJ1-2; abundance: NA; d_gene: TRBD1; v_gene: TRBV19; CDR3nt: TGTGCCAGTAGTGGACAGGGGGCCCATGGCTACACCTTC; CDR3aa: CASSGQGAHGYTF
j_gene: TRBJ1-2; abundance: NA; d_gene: NA; v_gene: TRBV28; CDR3nt: TGTGCCAGCAGTTCTTCCAGGGGCGGTGGCTACACCTTC; CDR3aa: CASSSSRGGGYTF
j_gene: TRBJ1-4; abundance: NA; d_gene: TRBD1; v_gene: TRBV28; CDR3nt: TGTGCCAGCAGTCCCCCGGGACAGGGGGCTGAAAAACTGTTTTTT; CDR3aa: CASSPPGQGAEKLFF
j_gene: TRBJ2-1; abundance: NA; d_gene: TRBD2; v_gene: TRBV29-1; CDR3nt: TGCAGCGTTGAAGATGGGACTAGTGCGCAGTTCTTC; CDR3aa: CSVEDGTSAQFF
j_gene: TRBJ1-5; abundance: NA; d_gene: TRBD1; v_gene: TRBV2; CDR3nt: TGTGCCAGCAGTGAGGCGGGACAGGGCCGGGGGCCCCAGCATTTT; CDR3aa: CASSEAGQGRGPQHF
j_gene: TRBJ2-7; abundance: NA; d_gene: NA; v_gene: TRBV28; CDR3nt: TGTGCCAGCACCGATGGCCGGGACATTAGGTACGAGCAGTACTTC; CDR3aa: CASTDGRDIRYEQYF
j_gene: TRBJ2-1; abundance: NA; d_gene: NA; v_gene: TRBV18; CDR3nt: TGTGCCAGCTCACCACCGGCGCGGAGACCCTACAATGAGCAGTTCTTC; CDR3aa: CASSPPARRPYNEQFF